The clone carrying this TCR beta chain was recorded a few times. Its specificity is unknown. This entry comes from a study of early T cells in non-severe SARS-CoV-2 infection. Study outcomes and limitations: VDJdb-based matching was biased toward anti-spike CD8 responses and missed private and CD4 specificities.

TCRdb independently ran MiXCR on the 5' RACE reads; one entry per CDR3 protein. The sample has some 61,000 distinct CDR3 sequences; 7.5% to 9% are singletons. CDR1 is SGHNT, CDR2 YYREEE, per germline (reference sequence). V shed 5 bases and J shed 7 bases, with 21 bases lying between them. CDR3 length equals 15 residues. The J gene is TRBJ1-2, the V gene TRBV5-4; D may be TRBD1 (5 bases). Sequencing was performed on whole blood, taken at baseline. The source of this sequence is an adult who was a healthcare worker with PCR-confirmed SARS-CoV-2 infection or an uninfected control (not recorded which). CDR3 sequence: CASRPLLDRKSGYTF. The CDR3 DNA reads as TGTGCCAGCAGGCCCCTCCTCGACAGAAAGAGTGGCTACACCTTC.